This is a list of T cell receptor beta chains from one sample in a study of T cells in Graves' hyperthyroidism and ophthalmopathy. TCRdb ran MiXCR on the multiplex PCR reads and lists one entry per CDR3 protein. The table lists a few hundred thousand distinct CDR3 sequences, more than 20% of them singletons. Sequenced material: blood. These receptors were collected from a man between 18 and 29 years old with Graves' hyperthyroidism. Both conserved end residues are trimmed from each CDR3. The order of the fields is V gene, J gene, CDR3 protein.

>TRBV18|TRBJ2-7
ASSPPRGAYEQY
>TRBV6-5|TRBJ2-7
ASRPSTYEQY
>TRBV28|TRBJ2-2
ASKVAAGPSGELF
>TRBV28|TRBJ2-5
ASSFRVVGETQY
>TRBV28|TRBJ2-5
ASSPMGQETQY
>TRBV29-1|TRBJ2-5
SVRDRERETQY
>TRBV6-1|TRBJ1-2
ASRRKLLEGYT
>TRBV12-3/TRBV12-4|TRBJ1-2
ASSLTGVLYGYT
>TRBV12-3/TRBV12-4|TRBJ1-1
ASSLVEAF
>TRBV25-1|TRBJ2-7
ASSWSSSYEQY
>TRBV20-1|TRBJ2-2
SATFGRTGELF
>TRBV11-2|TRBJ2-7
ASSPRAKGGYEQY
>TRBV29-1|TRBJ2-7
SVLYNSYEQY
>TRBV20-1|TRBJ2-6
SAPTGSGANVLT
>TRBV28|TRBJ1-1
ASRETGLTEAF
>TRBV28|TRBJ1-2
ASSQFLARQGPPDYGYT
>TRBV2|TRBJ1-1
ASSETGVEAL
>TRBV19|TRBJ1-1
ASKQARSGSNTEAF
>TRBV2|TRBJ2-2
ASSEFKETGELF
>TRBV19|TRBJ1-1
ASREQGGVTEAF
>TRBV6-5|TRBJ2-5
ASTPGGHGTQY
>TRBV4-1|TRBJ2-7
ASSQAWLAGAYEQY
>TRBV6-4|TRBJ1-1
ASTRAVQNTEAF
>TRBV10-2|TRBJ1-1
ASSRGVGAF
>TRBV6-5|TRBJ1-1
ASSFSENTEAF
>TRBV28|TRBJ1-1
ASSSAGSATEAF
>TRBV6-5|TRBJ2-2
ASSYSGQNTGELF
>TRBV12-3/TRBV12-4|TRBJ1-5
ASSLDRVVQPQH
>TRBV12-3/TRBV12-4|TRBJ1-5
ASSFGAEGNQPQH
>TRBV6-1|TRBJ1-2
ASSQTSGTLGYT
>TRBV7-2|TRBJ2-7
ASSRKRESYEQY
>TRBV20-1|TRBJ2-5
SATRDRGMETQY
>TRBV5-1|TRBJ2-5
ASSLVGFRETQY
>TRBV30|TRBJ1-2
AGSNYGYT
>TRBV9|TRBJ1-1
ASSDSRTEAF
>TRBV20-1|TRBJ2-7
SASLLGTGSDYEQY